This TCR beta chain originates from a study of blood T cell repertoires in COVID-19. In the study overall: The cDNA or gDNA used as material had been derived from T cells, B-cell-depleted T cells, or PBMCs.

Sequenced by immunoSEQ multiplex PCR; TCRdb stores in-frame clones only, minus some. The sample has around 110,000 clones, around nine tenths seen once; the top ten hold approximately 1.9%. This CDR3 contains 15 residues. With V trimmed by 1 base and J by 1 base, 1 base remained unmatched. Germline assignment: CDR1 SEHNR and CDR2 FQNEAQ (reference sequence). The sequenced material came from peripheral blood. The chain joins TRBV7-9 to TRBJ2-7; TRBD1 agrees at 10 bases. The TCR comes from a human donor with active COVID-19. The donor label of this sample is uncertain. The CDR3 region is CASSLEGQGSYEQYF. The CDR3 DNA follows: TGTGCCAGCAGCTTAGAGGGACAGGGGTCCTACGAGCAGTACTTC.